The clone carrying this TCR beta chain was seen only once. In the original processing: Scientists estimated how many nucleated cells there were by amplifying reference gene primers. The protocol was immunoSEQ multiplex PCR, while the TCRdb copy is restricted to in-frame clones and leaves out a portion. V and J calls and clone size are copied from that table; D and trimming were computed from the DNA. This sample has approximately 100,000 clones; roughly 91% occur once, and the top ten carry approximately 6%. Germline V CDR1 and CDR2: SGHNT, YYREEE (reference sequence). V lost 0 bases, J lost 4 bases, and 2 bases stayed unmatched. The CDR3 sequence is 14 residues long. The sample belongs to a study of blood T cell repertoires in COVID-19. As for the study in general: Both acute and convalescent COVID-19 samples were obtained from the United States, Italy and Spain. Sample material is recorded as cDNA or gDNA derived from T cells, B-cell-depleted T cells, or PBMCs.

The sample consisted of peripheral blood. The chain links TRBV5-4 to TRBJ1-2; 8 nucleotides align to TRBD1. This clonotype was obtained from a human donor in a cohort sampled during active COVID-19. The CDR3 spells CASSLGGQAYGYTF. CDR3 coding DNA: TGTGCCAGCAGCTTGGGGGGACAGGCCTATGGCTACACCTTC.